This passage covers 30 T cell receptor beta chains from one sample sequenced in a study of response to subunit inactivated influenza vaccine (dated by TCRdb to 2016 to 2019). Receptor amplification or capture employed RT-PCR. The sequencer was an Illumina HiSeq 2500. TCRdb reprocessing: public reads trimmed at Q25 with fastp, clones called with MiXCR, in-frame beta chains kept. CDR3 protein sequences are deduplicated, and each keeps its most common genes and DNA. Present in this sample are about 180,000 distinct CDR3 sequences, about a tenth of which were seen just once. The ten largest clones add up to 11% of the sample. The material sequenced was non-naive T cells sorted from PBMCs, taken on the day of vaccination. The label giving this sample's cell subset or site can be read as: memory T cell fraction. Source of these receptors: a man aged 50 or older who received an inactivated influenza vaccine. Donor details come from another sample of the same person, matched by shared clones.

There are a few counts of this clonotype. The rearrangement links TRBV4-2 to TRBJ2-7; D gene ambiguous. The CDR3 is 13 amino acids. V was pared by 0 bases and J by 6 bases, with 9 bases between. In germline, CDR1 is LGHNA, CDR2 YNFKEQ. CDR3 in amino acids: CASSQDGRVEQYF. The CDR3 coding sequence is TGTGCCAGCAGCCAAGACGGTCGGGTCGAGCAGTACTTC.

This clonotype was counted between two and nine times. This sequence joins TRBV6-2 or TRBV6-3 and TRBJ1-1; D might be TRBD1 (6 bases). V lost 5 bases to trimming and J lost 0 bases, with 16 bases between them. The germline V gene encodes CDR1 MNHEY and CDR2 SVGEGT. The CDR3 is 16 amino acids. The CDR3 nucleotides read TGTGCCAGCAGTCCTACAGGGTCCTCTATGAACACTGAAGCTTTCTTT. This sequence encodes CASSPTGSSMNTEAFF.

In this sample, this clonotype turned up a few times. The chain recombines TRBV11-2 with TRBJ2-2, with D hard to call. With 5 bases removed from V and 4 bases from J, the gap between germline ends came to 8 bases. Germline CDR1 and CDR2: SGHAT and FQNNGV. This CDR3 comprises 13 residues. CDR3 DNA sequence: TGTGCCAGCAGCATCAACCCCACCGGGGAGCTGTTTTTT. Its translation is CASSINPTGELFF. The full variable domain, its missing parts supplied by reference TRBV11-2 and TRBJ2-2, is EAGVAQSPRYKIIEKRQSVAFWCNPISGHATLYWYQQILGQGPKLLIQFQNNGVVDDSQLPKDRFSAERLKGVDSTLKIQPAKLEDSAVYLCASSINPTGELFFGEGSRLTVL.

There are many counts of this clonotype. V usage is TRBV12-3 or TRBV12-4 and J usage is TRBJ2-2; 10 positions agree with TRBD2. After removal of 5 bases from V and 6 bases from J, the junction contained 6 bases not matched to a gene. The CDR3 has 15 amino acids. As DNA, the CDR3 is TGTGCCAGCAGTATTAGCGGGAGGAGGGCCGGGGAGCTGTTTTTT. Translation gives CASSISGRRAGELFF.

The V call is TRBV5-6, the J call TRBJ2-7; 7 bases line up with TRBD1. Losses at the gene ends were 0 bases for V and 5 bases for J; bases not matched to a gene: 11. The CDR3 runs to 16 residues. From germline, CDR1 is SGHDT and CDR2 YYEEEE. The CDR3 is CASSLGSGTAIDEQYF. Written as DNA, the CDR3 is TGTGCCAGCAGCTTGGGCTCCGGGACAGCCATCGACGAGCAGTACTTC.

V usage is TRBV24-1 and J usage is TRBJ2-7; D possibly corresponds to TRBD2 (5 bases). The ends were cut back, 3 bases at V and 3 bases at J, with 17 bases in the middle. The germline V gene encodes CDR1 KGHDR and CDR2 SFDVKD. The CDR3 length is 16 residues. The CDR3 here is CATSDPRTGRSYEQYF. DNA for the CDR3: TGTGCCACCAGTGATCCCCGGACTGGAAGAAGCTACGAGCAGTACTTC.

This clonotype occurred a few times. The chain recombines TRBV7-2 with TRBJ1-1; D may be TRBD1 (6 bases). V shed 1 base and J shed 3 bases, with 15 bases lying between them. The germline V gene encodes CDR1 SGHTA and CDR2 FQGNSA. This CDR3 region has 16 residues. The CDR3 region has the DNA TGTGCCAGCAGCTTAGAACAGGGATTGGTTCACACTGAAGCTTTCTTT. This sequence encodes CASSLEQGLVHTEAFF.

V is TRBV20-1 and J is TRBJ2-3; the match to TRBD2 covers 13 bases. Germline V CDR1 and CDR2: DFQATT, SNEGSKA (reference sequence). The junction had 5 bases not matched to a gene; V was cut back by 3 bases and J by 5 bases. This CDR3 contains 15 residues. CDR3 sequence reads: CSASDRTSGGDTQYF. The CDR3 DNA follows: TGCAGTGCTAGTGACAGGACTAGCGGGGGAGATACGCAGTATTTT.

This clonotype was seen many times. The CDR3 region is CASSQDYRGWNTEAFF. The DNA of the CDR3 is TGCGCCAGCAGCCAAGATTATCGGGGGTGGAACACTGAAGCTTTCTTT. The chain uses TRBV4-3 and TRBJ1-1; possible D gene TRBD1, 5 bases. The CDR3 sequence is 16 residues long. V gave up 0 bases and J gave up 1 base, with 12 bases separating them. Germline V gene data show CDR1 as LGHNA and CDR2 as YSLEER.

This clonotype was counted ten times or more. The CDR3 loop reads CASSRAGTRLLNEQFF. The CDR3 bases are TGTGCCAGCAGCCGAGCGGGGACAAGACTCCTCAATGAGCAGTTCTTC. The chain uses TRBV11-2 and TRBJ2-1; weak D call: TRBD2 (7 bases). V was pared by 5 bases and J by 6 bases, with 20 bases between. CDR3 length: 16 amino acids. From germline, CDR1 is SGHAT and CDR2 FQNNGV.

This clonotype turned up a few times. The chain combines TRBV3-1 with TRBJ2-5; D is uncertain. CDR3 size: 15 residues. CDR1 and CDR2 (germline): LGHDT, YNNKEL (reference sequence). V was trimmed by 0 bases and J by 2 bases, leaving 10 bases between them. The chain's CDR3 is CASSQDPGRQETQYF. The CDR3 DNA sequence: TGTGCCAGCAGCCAAGATCCGGGCAGGCAAGAGACCCAGTACTTC.

The chain is built from TRBV6-1 and TRBJ1-2; TRBD1 aligns across 7 bases. CDR1 is MNHNS and CDR2 is SASEGT in the germline V gene. The CDR3 runs 14 residues. V dropped 7 bases and J dropped 0; count of bases not matched to a gene: 5. The CDR3, as DNA: TGTGCCAGCAACGACAGGGCGACTAACTATGGCTACACCTTC. As protein: CASNDRATNYGYTF.

V usage is TRBV5-5 and J usage is TRBJ2-3; TRBD2 might be the D (5 bases). The germline gives CDR1 SGHKS, CDR2 YYEKEE (reference sequence). Trimming removed 0 bases at V and 4 bases at J, with 9 bases between. The CDR3 spans 14 residues. The CDR3 sequence: CASSLAPAADTQYF. DNA of the CDR3: TGTGCCAGCAGCTTGGCTCCAGCGGCAGATACGCAGTATTTT. Variable domain in full (rest from reference TRBV5-5 and TRBJ2-3): DAGVTQSPTHLIKTRGQQVTLRCSPISGHKSVSWYQQVLGQGPQFIFQYYEKEERGRGNFPDRFSARQFPNYSSELNVNALLLGDSALYLCASSLAPAADTQYFGPGTRLTVL.

This clonotype came up a few times. Since no conserved phenylalanine or tryptophan closes the CDR3, a read error is the likely cause. This chain connects TRBV6-1 to TRBJ1-4, with D unclear. CDR3 length: 13 amino acids. Germline V gene sequence: CDR1 MNHNS, CDR2 SASEGT. Trimming took off 5 bases at V and 8 bases at J, with 12 bases between the two ends. The CDR3 DNA sequence: TGTGCCAGCAGTAGGACCTTGAAGGAAAAACTGTTTTGT. Protein product: CASSRTLKEKLFC.

This clonotype was observed a few times. The chain employs TRBV11-2 and TRBJ2-3; TRBD1 or TRBD2 may be the D gene (5 bases each). V lost 5 bases and J 0 bases, leaving 24 bases between the germline ends. The CDR3 has 19 amino acids. The germline gives CDR1 SGHAT, CDR2 FQNNGV. The CDR3 DNA reads TGTGCCAGCAGCCCCCTAACGGGACCGAACAAACCTAGCACAGATACGCAGTATTTT. Translation: CASSPLTGPNKPSTDTQYF. Drawing the rest from reference TRBV11-2 and TRBJ2-3, the complete variable domain is EAGVAQSPRYKIIEKRQSVAFWCNPISGHATLYWYQQILGQGPKLLIQFQNNGVVDDSQLPKDRFSAERLKGVDSTLKIQPAKLEDSAVYLCASSPLTGPNKPSTDTQYFGPGTRLTVL.

In this sample, this clonotype turned up a few times. The rearrangement uses TRBV6-2 or TRBV6-3 and TRBJ2-1; 10 nucleotides align to TRBD2. This CDR3 has 16 residues. Per germline, CDR1 MNHEY and CDR2 SVGEGT. V lost 6 bases to trimming and J lost 7 bases; unmatched junction nucleotides: 12. DNA for the CDR3: TGTGCCAGCAGAACTCTCCCGGGACTAGCGAGTAATGAGCAGTTCTTC. As protein: CASRTLPGLASNEQFF.

The V call is TRBV9, the J call TRBJ2-5, with a weak D call TRBD1 (6 bases). This CDR3 has 16 residues. V was clipped by 0 bases and J by 5 bases, with 17 bases between them. Germline-derived CDR1 and CDR2 are SGDLS and YYNGEE. Here the CDR3 DNA reads TGTGCCAGCAGCGTAGCTTCGCAGGGGATGGGCGAGACCCAGTACTTC. Residues: CASSVASQGMGETQYF.

This chain joins TRBV20-1 and TRBJ2-1; the D call may be TRBD1 or TRBD2 (7 bases each). Trimming took off 4 bases at V and 4 bases at J, with 17 bases between the two ends. The CDR3 is made up of 15 amino acids. The germline gives CDR1 DFQATT, CDR2 SNEGSKA (reference sequence). The CDR3 nucleotides are TGCAGTGCTATGGGGGGGACAGCGGATTACAATGAGCAGTTCTTC. Translated, it gives CSAMGGTADYNEQFF.

This chain links TRBV5-1 with TRBJ1-6; weak D call: TRBD1 (5 bases). The CDR3 length is 15 residues. Trimming shortened V by 0 bases and J by 7 bases, and 11 bases separated the two germline ends. The germline V gene has CDR1 SGHRS and CDR2 YFSETQ. The CDR3 sequence: CASSLEGPWNSPLHF. The DNA for the CDR3 is TGCGCCAGCAGCTTGGAGGGACCGTGGAATTCACCCCTCCACTTT.

In nucleotides, the CDR3 is TGCGCCAGCAGCCAAGATTTGGAGCGGGGCGGATACAATGAGCAGTTCTTC. This encodes CASSQDLERGGYNEQFF. V gene TRBV4-3 combines with J gene TRBJ2-1; 7 nucleotides agree with TRBD2. V shed 0 bases and J 4 bases; nucleotides not matched to a gene: 9. CDR1 and CDR2 (germline): LGHNA, YSLEER. This CDR3 contains 17 residues.

V usage is TRBV14 and J usage is TRBJ1-6; D gene uncertain. Germline CDR1 is SGHDN and CDR2 is FVKESK. The CDR3 contains 14 residues. The V end lost 4 bases, the J end lost 7 bases, and 11 bases lay between the germline ends. CDR3 residues: CASSPVMGNSPLHF. In nucleotides, the CDR3 is TGTGCCAGCAGCCCGGTGATGGGGAATTCACCCCTCCACTTT.

This clonotype was observed a handful of times. The chain joins TRBV6-1 to TRBJ2-3, with 11 nucleotides matching TRBD2. CDR1 and CDR2 (germline): MNHNS, SASEGT. This CDR3 spans 16 amino acids. The trim removed 4 bases at V and 3 bases at J, leaving 6 bases unmatched. The CDR3 coding sequence is TGTGCCAGCAGTGGAGGGGGACTAGCGGAGACAGATACGCAGTATTTT. Residues: CASSGGGLAETDTQYF.

In its sample, this clonotype was seen a few times. The chain is built from TRBV4-2 and TRBJ2-2; 12 nucleotides align to TRBD2. The junction had 5 bases not matched to a gene; V was cut back by 1 base and J by 5 bases. Germline V gene lookup returns CDR1 LGHNA and CDR2 YNFKEQ. The CDR3 contains 17 residues. CDR3 in amino acids: CASSQGTSGVATGELFF. As DNA, the CDR3 is TGTGCCAGCAGCCAAGGGACTAGCGGGGTAGCAACCGGGGAGCTGTTTTTT.

This clonotype was observed at least ten times. The DNA for the CDR3 is TGTGCCAGCAGTTACAGCGACAAGTACTACGAGCAGTACTTC. Translating it yields CASSYSDKYYEQYF. The chain uses TRBV6-5 and TRBJ2-7; D not certain. V was clipped by 2 bases and J by 3 bases, with 11 bases between them. The CDR3 has 14 amino acids. The V gene's germline CDR1 is MNHEY and CDR2 SVGAGI.

V is TRBV12-3 or TRBV12-4 and J is TRBJ2-7, with 13 nucleotides matching TRBD2. CDR3 length equals 15 residues. Losses at the gene ends were 6 bases for V and 3 bases for J; bases not matched to a gene: 5. This CDR3 is CASRPGTSGNYEQYF. In DNA form, the CDR3 reads TGTGCCAGCAGACCAGGGACTAGCGGGAACTACGAGCAGTACTTC.

This chain joins TRBV29-1 and TRBJ1-2, with 10 positions matching TRBD1. The germline CDR1 and CDR2 sequences are SQVTM and ANQGSEA. The CDR3 totals 13 residues. V lost 7 bases to trimming and J lost 6 bases; unmatched junction nucleotides: 8. CDR3 nucleotides: TGCAGCGCGGTGGGGACAGGGGTTGATGGCTACACCTTC. Protein product: CSAVGTGVDGYTF.

The rearrangement links TRBV15 to TRBJ2-3, with 12 bases fitting TRBD2. This CDR3 has 16 amino acids. Germline V gives CDR1 LNHNV, CDR2 YYDKDF (reference sequence). The junction had 4 bases not matched to a gene; V was cut back by 0 bases and J by 6 bases. The CDR3 loop reads CATSRDPGLAGDTQYF. For the CDR3, the DNA is TGTGCCACCAGCAGAGATCCTGGACTAGCGGGGGATACGCAGTATTTT. The full variable domain, with the rest looked up from reference TRBV15 and TRBJ2-3, is DAMVIQNPRYQVTQFGKPVTLSCSQTLNHNVMYWYQQKSSQAPKLLFHYYDKDFNNEADTPDNFQSRRPNTSFCFLDIRSPGLGDTAMYLCATSRDPGLAGDTQYFGPGTRLTVL.

The V and J genes are TRBV5-1 and TRBJ2-2; D is ambiguous. The germline CDR1 and CDR2 sequences are SGHRS and YFSETQ. V lost 2 bases and J 2 bases, leaving 19 bases between the germline ends. The CDR3 runs to 18 residues. The CDR3 spells CASSFFFGNLQNTGELFF. The DNA for the CDR3 is TGCGCCAGCAGCTTTTTTTTTGGGAACCTCCAAAACACCGGGGAGCTGTTTTTT.

This clonotype was counted between two and nine times. The V call is TRBV5-1, the J call TRBJ1-3, with a tentative D call TRBD1 (6 bases). This CDR3 is built from 15 residues. Germline V gene lookup returns CDR1 SGHRS and CDR2 YFSETQ. Trimming left V 4 bases short and J 7 bases short, with 18 bases between. CDR3 in amino acids: CASSINTGSYNTIYF. The CDR3 nucleotides are TGCGCCAGCAGCATCAACACAGGGTCTTATAACACCATATATTTT. The whole variable domain, filled in from reference TRBV5-1 and TRBJ1-3, reads KAGVTQTPRYLIKTRGQQVTLSCSPISGHRSVSWYQQTPGQGLQFLFEYFSETQRNKGNFPGRFSGRQFSNSRSEMNVSTLELGDSALYLCASSINTGSYNTIYFGEGSWLTVV.

This clonotype was counted only a few times. The chain couples TRBV4-1 to TRBJ1-6, with D unclear. The CDR3 loop spans 15 amino acids. V shed 1 base and J shed 5 bases, with 9 bases lying between them. The V gene's germline CDR1 is MGHRA and CDR2 YSYEKL. CDR3 loop: CASSQGPADNSPLHF. The CDR3 coding sequence is TGCGCCAGCAGCCAAGGGCCCGCTGATAATTCACCCCTCCACTTT.